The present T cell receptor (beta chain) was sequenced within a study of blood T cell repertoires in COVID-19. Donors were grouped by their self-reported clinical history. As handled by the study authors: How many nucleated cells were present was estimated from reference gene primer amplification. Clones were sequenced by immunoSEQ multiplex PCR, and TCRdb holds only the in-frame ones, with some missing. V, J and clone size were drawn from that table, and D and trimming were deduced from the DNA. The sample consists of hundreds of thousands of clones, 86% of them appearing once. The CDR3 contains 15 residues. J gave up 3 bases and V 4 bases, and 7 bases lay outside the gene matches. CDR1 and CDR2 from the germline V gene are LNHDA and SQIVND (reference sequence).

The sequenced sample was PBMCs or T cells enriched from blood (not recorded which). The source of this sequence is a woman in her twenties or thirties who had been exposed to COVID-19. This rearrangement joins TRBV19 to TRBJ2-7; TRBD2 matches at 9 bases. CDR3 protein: CASSRVAGEVYEQYF. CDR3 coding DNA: TGTGCCAGTAGTAGAGTAGCGGGGGAGGTCTACGAGCAGTACTTC.